This note documents a single T cell receptor (beta chain) sequence. The CDR3 is made up of 15 amino acids. CDR1 is KGHDR, CDR2 SFDVKD, per germline. V was pared by 5 bases and J by 5 bases, with 9 bases of the junction left unmatched. In the original workflow: Estimation of nucleated cell counts was performed using reference gene primer amplification. Sequencing used immunoSEQ multiplex PCR; TCRdb keeps in-frame clones, though not all of them. V and J calls and clone size come straight from that table; D and trimming were deduced from the DNA. Of a few hundred thousand clones in the sample, roughly 77% were seen once. These data come from a study of blood T cell repertoires in COVID-19. About the study: Sources were T cells, B-cell-depleted T cells, or PBMCs; the material itself was cDNA or gDNA.

Those enrolled, adults aged about 18 to 89 years, came from about two dozen US areas. Two negative PCRs, clearance, or symptom resolution had been documented for recovered Cohort 3 donors. The sample comprised PBMCs or T cells enriched from blood (not recorded which). The sequence was collected from a man between 35 and 55 years old who had recovered from COVID-19. The rearrangement joins TRBV24-1 to TRBJ2-5, with 8 bases matching TRBD1. The CDR3 nucleotides are TGTGCCACCAGTGTCGATAACAGGGGGACGGAGACCCAGTACTTC. Translated: CATSVDNRGTETQYF.